What follows are 14 T cell receptor beta chains derived from one specimen sequenced in a study of blood T cell repertoires in COVID-19. Some clones are missing from TCRdb's copy, which holds only in-frame ones; the method was immunoSEQ multiplex PCR. The data hold 70,000 to 95,000 clones, with more than 80% observed a single time. Sequencing used peripheral blood. The receptor set was obtained from a man aged 45-65 years with COVID-19, enrolled during active disease.

The chain links TRBV10-1 to TRBJ2-4; 8 nucleotides match TRBD1. Germline loops: CDR1 WNHNN, CDR2 SYGVQD (reference sequence). V lost 3 bases and J lost 9; bases outside the gene matches: 10. The CDR3 is 15 amino acids. CDR3 nucleotide sequence: TGCGCCAGCAGTGAAGGGCGCAGGGGGCCGTTCATTCAGTACTTC. Translating it yields CASSEGRRGPFIQYF.

The V gene is TRBV2, the J gene TRBJ2-1; 11 bases align to TRBD1. Unmatched junction bases numbered 7, after V lost 4 bases and J lost 14 bases. This CDR3 contains 13 residues. Germline CDR1 is SNHLY and CDR2 is FYNNEI. This chain's CDR3 is CASSGWDRGLKFF. The CDR3 DNA sequence: TGTGCCAGCAGTGGTTGGGACAGGGGGTTAAAGTTCTTC.

The chain combines TRBV15 with TRBJ1-2, with 10 bases that match TRBD1. The CDR3 runs 19 residues. Germline assignment: CDR1 LNHNV and CDR2 YYDKDF (reference sequence). V shed 0 bases and J 1 base; nucleotides not matched to a gene: 11. CDR3 nucleotide sequence: TGTGCCACCAGCAGAGATAGGACCAGCAGGGACAGGGGTAACTATGGCTACACCTTC. This encodes CATSRDRTSRDRGNYGYTF.

CDR3 in DNA: TGTGCCAGCAGCCCGGACAAAAACTATGGCTACACCTTC. It yields the protein CASSPDKNYGYTF. V usage is TRBV7-2 and J usage is TRBJ1-2, with a possible D match to TRBD1 (5 bases). V was trimmed by 5 bases and J by 2 bases, leaving 9 bases between them. The germline V gene encodes CDR1 SGHTA and CDR2 FQGNSA. The CDR3 loop spans 13 amino acids.

The V call is TRBV6-5, the J call TRBJ2-7; the D is unclear. Germline lookup yields CDR1 MNHEY and CDR2 SVGAGI. Trimming removed 4 bases at V and 5 bases at J, with 18 bases between. The length of the CDR3 is 15 residues. Written as DNA, the CDR3 is TGTGCCAGCAGTTCCCTGACCGGATACTACAACGAGCAGTACTTC. Translated, it gives CASSSLTGYYNEQYF.

This clone has only one observation. The chain joins TRBV6-1 to TRBJ1-1; perhaps TRBD1 as D (5 bases). The V gene's germline CDR1 is MNHNS and CDR2 SASEGT. The CDR3 consists of 14 residues. V was trimmed by 1 base and J by 0 bases, leaving 6 bases between them. CDR3 region: CASSEDRLNTEAFF. CDR3 in DNA: TGTGCCAGCAGTGAAGACAGGCTGAACACTGAAGCTTTCTTT.

This chain uses TRBV20-1 with TRBJ1-6, with TRBD1 matching over 9 bases. The CDR3 totals 14 residues. Germline assignment: CDR1 DFQATT and CDR2 SNEGSKA (reference sequence). Germline trimming cut 3 bases from V and 7 bases from J; bases unmatched to any gene: 4. CDR3 in DNA: TGCAGTGCTAGTCACAGGGGGCTGAATTCACCCCTCCACTTT. Encoded protein: CSASHRGLNSPLHF.

This clone was seen only once. The V and J genes are TRBV7-9 and TRBJ1-3, with D possibly being TRBD1 (6 bases). Germline CDR1 SEHNR, CDR2 FQNEAQ (reference sequence). V lost 6 bases, J lost 0 bases, and 15 bases lay in between. The CDR3 has 16 residues. The CDR3: CASSVWHRDSGNTIYF. CDR3 coding DNA: TGTGCCAGCAGTGTGTGGCACAGGGACTCTGGAAACACCATATATTTT.

The chain carries TRBV15 and TRBJ2-5, with TRBD2 identical over 7 bases. J was trimmed by 3 bases and V by 7 bases; bases with no gene match: 5. The CDR3 covers 13 residues. Germline V gives CDR1 LNHNV, CDR2 YYDKDF (reference sequence). The CDR3 bases are TGTGCCACCAAAAACCGGGAGGAAGAGACCCAGTACTTC. Its protein is CATKNREEETQYF.

The chain uses TRBV4-1 and TRBJ1-2, with a tentative D call TRBD1 (5 bases). Germline CDR1 is MGHRA and CDR2 is YSYEKL. Deletions cut 4 bases from V and 2 bases from J, with 11 bases between. The CDR3 has 14 residues. DNA for the CDR3: TGCGCCAGCAGCCTCAGTCCAGGGAACTATGGCTACACCTTC. This sequence encodes CASSLSPGNYGYTF.

This rearrangement joins TRBV2 to TRBJ1-4, with 7 bases aligning to TRBD1. This CDR3 has 15 amino acids. The germline gives CDR1 SNHLY, CDR2 FYNNEI. The ends lost 6 bases at V and 0 bases at J; junction bases unmatched: 4. In nucleotides, the CDR3 is TGTGCCAGCAGCTACCAGGGGGCAACTAATGAAAAACTGTTTTTT. Amino acids: CASSYQGATNEKLFF.

The V and J genes are TRBV6-2 or TRBV6-3 and TRBJ2-4; D not certain. The ends were cut back, 0 bases at V and 4 bases at J, with 13 bases in the middle. The CDR3 sequence is 16 residues long. The V gene's germline CDR1 is MNHEY and CDR2 SVGEGT. As DNA, the CDR3 is TGTGCCAGCAGTTACTCGGTCGCGGCGGTTAAAAACATTCAGTACTTC. Its protein is CASSYSVAAVKNIQYF.

The chain has TRBV4-2 and TRBJ1-1; D gene unclear. The CDR3 totals 13 residues. Per the germline V gene, CDR1 is LGHNA and CDR2 is YNFKEQ. Trimming shortened V by 3 bases and J by 2 bases, and 7 bases separated the two germline ends. This CDR3 reads CASSHAVNTEAFF. The CDR3 nucleotides are TGTGCCAGCAGCCACGCAGTAAACACTGAAGCTTTCTTT.

The chain has TRBV2 and TRBJ1-5, with TRBD1 matching 9 bases. V lost 2 bases and J lost 7; bases outside the gene matches: 9. The CDR3 consists of 16 residues. Looked up from germline, CDR1 is SNHLY and CDR2 is FYNNEI. CDR3 loop: CASSEIPGTGYQPQHF. CDR3 DNA: TGTGCCAGCAGTGAAATACCGGGGACAGGGTACCAGCCCCAGCATTTT.